The 29 T cell receptor beta chains below come from one sample, sequenced in a study of blood T cell repertoires in COVID-19. Generated by immunoSEQ multiplex PCR, the TCRdb table keeps only in-frame clones and is missing some. The table records 150,000 to 200,000 clones, around 80% of them present only once. Sequencing was carried out using PBMCs or T cells enriched from blood (not recorded which). The receptor source for this set is a man aged 45-65 years who had recovered from COVID-19.

This clone was seen only a few times. The CDR3 DNA reads TGTGCCAGCACCGGGGCGGCAGGGGTAGAAAAACTGTTTTTT. Translated: CASTGAAGVEKLFF. This rearrangement joins TRBV28 to TRBJ1-4, with D possibly being TRBD1 (6 bases). CDR3 length: 14 amino acids. Germline CDR1 is MDHEN and CDR2 is SYDVKM. Between the trimmed V and J ends, which lost 7 bases and 8 bases, there was a span of 17 bases. The full variable domain, completed using reference TRBV28 and TRBJ1-4, is DVKVTQSSRYLVKRTGEKVFLECVQDMDHENMFWYRQDPGLGLRLIYFSYDVKMKEKGDIPEGYSVSREKKERFSLILESASTNQTSMYLCASTGAAGVEKLFFGSGTQLSVL.

In this sample, this clone is medium-sized. The CDR3 DNA is TGTGCCAGTAGTATGTGGACAGGGCGCTCCTACAATGAGCAGTTCTTC. Encoded protein: CASSMWTGRSYNEQFF. The rearrangement joins TRBV19 to TRBJ2-1, with 8 bases matching TRBD1. Germline V gene sequence: CDR1 LNHDA, CDR2 SQIVND (reference sequence). There are 16 residues in the CDR3. Trimming at V came to 3 bases and at J to 0 bases, leaving 4 bases not matched to a gene. Drawing the rest from reference TRBV19 and TRBJ2-1, the complete variable domain is DGGITQSPKYLFRKEGQNVTLSCEQNLNHDAMYWYRQDPGQGLRLIYYSQIVNDFQKGDIAEGYSVSREKKESFPLTVTSAQKNPTAFYLCASSMWTGRSYNEQFFGPGTRLTVL.

The chain is built from TRBV7-9 and TRBJ1-5; 8 nucleotides line up with TRBD1. The CDR3 runs 14 residues. V dropped 4 bases and J dropped 7; count of bases not matched to a gene: 6. The germline gives CDR1 SEHNR, CDR2 FQNEAQ (reference sequence). The CDR3 DNA sequence: TGTGCCAGCAGCTCCGACAGGGGAGGCCAGCCCCAGCATTTT. Translation: CASSSDRGGQPQHF.

V and J are TRBV18 and TRBJ2-3; 8 nucleotides align to TRBD2. This CDR3 has 14 amino acids. The trim removed 4 bases at V and 6 bases at J, leaving 6 bases unmatched. Germline-derived CDR1 and CDR2 are KGHSH and LQKENI. CDR3 protein: CASSHGLAPDTQYF. The CDR3, as DNA: TGTGCCAGCTCACACGGACTAGCACCGGATACGCAGTATTTT.

V and J are TRBV7-8 and TRBJ1-1; D gene unclear. V was cut by 7 bases and J by 1 base, with 16 bases left in between. Germline CDR1 and CDR2: SGHVS and FQNEAQ. The CDR3 runs 15 residues. This CDR3 is CASILVAQTNTEAFF. The CDR3 DNA reads TGTGCCAGCATCCTGGTCGCACAGACGAACACTGAAGCTTTCTTT.

The chain carries TRBV5-6 and TRBJ2-4; 7 bases agree with TRBD2. Per the germline V gene, CDR1 is SGHDT and CDR2 is YYEEEE. The V segment lost 1 base and the J segment 9 bases; nucleotides outside the gene matches: 10. The CDR3 consists of 15 residues. The DNA for the CDR3 is TGTGCCAGCAGCTTGTTGGAATTGGGCGGGGGCATTCAGTACTTC. It encodes CASSLLELGGGIQYF.

This clone showed up just a few times. The chain carries TRBV5-1 and TRBJ1-4; 8 bases match TRBD1. This CDR3 comprises 18 residues. Germline CDR1 and CDR2: SGHRS and YFSETQ. With 0 bases clipped from V and 8 bases from J, the junction kept 15 bases outside the gene matches. In DNA form, the CDR3 reads TGCGCCAGCAGCTTGGAAGGGACAGGTGCAGGGCGAAGGGAAAAACTGTTTTTT. This gives the protein CASSLEGTGAGRREKLFF.

The chain employs TRBV11-2 and TRBJ1-1; no definite D call. The CDR3 length is 13 residues. Germline V gene lookup returns CDR1 SGHAT and CDR2 FQNNGV. V was shortened by 2 bases and J by 1 base, with 5 bases between the two germline ends. CDR3 sequence reads: CASSLPPNTEAFF. The CDR3 coding sequence is TGTGCCAGCAGCTTACCTCCGAACACTGAAGCTTTCTTT.

This clone has a single count. The chain employs TRBV5-1 and TRBJ1-5; 7 bases map to TRBD1. CDR3 length: 15 residues. The junction had 3 bases not matched to a gene; V was cut back by 1 base and J by 2 bases. From germline, CDR1 is SGHRS and CDR2 YFSETQ. The CDR3 here is CASSLTGEGNQPQHF. CDR3 nucleotide sequence: TGCGCCAGCAGCTTGACAGGGGAGGGCAATCAGCCCCAGCATTTT.

The chain couples TRBV10-3 to TRBJ2-3; D is possibly TRBD1 (6 bases). Germline values: CDR1 ENHRY, CDR2 SYGVKD. The V gene lost 7 bases and the J gene lost 2 bases, with 7 bases spanning the gap. CDR3 length: 12 residues. The CDR3 sequence is CAIKGDTDTQYF. Written as DNA, the CDR3 is TGTGCCATCAAGGGGGACACAGATACGCAGTATTTT.

The chain recombines TRBV24-1 with TRBJ2-1, with TRBD2 matching over 9 bases. Germline trimming cut 3 bases from V and 4 bases from J; bases unmatched to any gene: 6. The CDR3 has 16 amino acids. CDR1 is KGHDR, CDR2 SFDVKD, per germline. The CDR3 nucleotides read TGTGCCACCAGTGATCGGACTAGCGACAGGTACAATGAGCAGTTCTTC. Its translation: CATSDRTSDRYNEQFF.

This clone appeared a few times. This chain uses TRBV28 with TRBJ2-7; D possibly corresponds to TRBD1 (5 bases). The CDR3 runs 11 residues. Trimming took 7 bases from V and 6 from J, leaving 10 bases between them. In germline, CDR1 is MDHEN, CDR2 SYDVKM. This CDR3 reads CASIQVGEQYF. CDR3 sequence (DNA): TGTGCCAGCATACAGGTTGGCGAGCAGTACTTC.

The chain carries TRBV28 and TRBJ2-7; 8 bases align to TRBD1. V trimming: 5 bases; J trimming: 4 bases; junction bases outside the gene matches: 16. The germline CDR1 and CDR2 sequences are MDHEN and SYDVKM. CDR3 length: 17 residues. The CDR3 is CASSTLLNRQGRYEQYF. Written as DNA, the CDR3 is TGTGCCAGCAGTACTCTCCTAAACCGACAGGGGAGGTACGAGCAGTACTTC.

The chain is built from TRBV5-1 and TRBJ1-6; D is perhaps TRBD1 (5 bases). CDR3 size: 15 residues. In germline, CDR1 is SGHRS, CDR2 YFSETQ. With 4 bases removed from V and 10 bases from J, the gap between germline ends came to 18 bases. This chain's CDR3 is CASSISGGSESPLHF. CDR3 nucleotide sequence: TGCGCCAGCAGCATCTCCGGGGGGTCGGAGTCACCCCTCCACTTT.

The rearrangement joins TRBV19 to TRBJ1-4; 7 bases are shared with TRBD1. CDR1 and CDR2 (germline): LNHDA, SQIVND (reference sequence). The V segment lost 6 bases and the J segment 7 bases; nucleotides outside the gene matches: 5. The CDR3 runs 13 residues. The CDR3 region is CASSPNRGEKLFF. DNA of the CDR3: TGTGCCAGTAGCCCAAACAGGGGTGAAAAACTGTTTTTT.

The chain couples TRBV5-5 to TRBJ1-5; D unclear. V was cut by 0 bases and J by 3 bases, with 7 bases left in between. Per germline, CDR1 SGHKS and CDR2 YYEKEE (reference sequence). The CDR3 covers 14 residues. CDR3 residues: CASSLESLNQPQHF. The CDR3 coding sequence is TGTGCCAGCAGCTTGGAAAGCCTCAATCAGCCCCAGCATTTT.

The rearrangement joins TRBV4-1 to TRBJ2-5, with 7 bases identical to TRBD2. CDR1 and CDR2 from the germline V gene are MGHRA and YSYEKL. V dropped 0 bases and J dropped 3; count of bases not matched to a gene: 10. The CDR3 sequence is 17 residues long. The CDR3 loop reads CASSQDSGLPTKETQYF. The CDR3 nucleotides are TGCGCCAGCAGCCAAGATTCGGGACTACCTACAAAAGAGACCCAGTACTTC.

The rearrangement uses TRBV27 and TRBJ2-7, with 7 bases that match TRBD1. The CDR3 contains 13 residues. Per the germline V gene, CDR1 is MNHEY and CDR2 is SMNVEV (reference sequence). V dropped 10 bases and J dropped 3; count of bases not matched to a gene: 9. The CDR3 loop is CATLGDSYYEQYF. The CDR3 DNA reads as TGTGCCACCCTTGGGGACAGCTACTACGAGCAGTACTTC.

J is TRBJ1-6 and V is TRBV5-5; the match to TRBD1 covers 10 bases. The V gene's germline CDR1 is SGHKS and CDR2 YYEKEE (reference sequence). V lost 0 bases, J lost 5 bases, and 2 bases stayed unmatched. The CDR3 totals 16 residues. The CDR3 reads CASSLGGTGDNSPLHF. The CDR3 DNA sequence: TGTGCCAGCAGCTTGGGAGGGACAGGGGATAATTCACCCCTCCACTTT.

V and J are TRBV3-1 (or the pseudogene TRBV3-2) and TRBJ2-5; tentatively, D is TRBD2 (5 bases). Trimming took off 1 base at V and 4 bases at J, with 10 bases between the two ends. Per germline, CDR1 LGHDT and CDR2 YNNKEL (reference sequence). CDR3 length: 14 residues. The CDR3: CASSQAEGGETQYF. The DNA of the CDR3 is TGTGCCAGCAGCCAAGCCGAAGGAGGAGAGACCCAGTACTTC.

This clone was seen a few times. The CDR3 sequence: CASIGTSMVGKQYF. The CDR3 nucleotides are TGTGCCAGCATCGGGACTAGCATGGTTGGGAAGCAGTATTTT. The J gene is TRBJ2-3, the V gene TRBV5-6; 9 bases match TRBD2. Germline V gene data show CDR1 as SGHDT and CDR2 as YYEEEE. Trimming removed 6 bases from V and 11 bases from J; junction bases left unmatched: 13. The CDR3 has 14 amino acids.

The chain carries TRBV30 and TRBJ1-2, with TRBD1 identical over 7 bases. With 2 bases clipped from V and 5 bases from J, the junction kept 11 bases outside the gene matches. This CDR3 spans 15 amino acids. The germline CDR1 and CDR2 sequences are GTSNPN and SVGIG (reference sequence). CDR3 loop: CAWSHPYGTVYGYTF. The CDR3 DNA sequence: TGTGCCTGGAGTCACCCTTACGGGACAGTGTATGGCTACACCTTC.

The chain combines TRBV29-1 with TRBJ1-3; D unclear. The CDR3 sequence is 13 residues long. V lost 4 bases to trimming and J lost 2 bases, with 9 bases between them. Germline lookup yields CDR1 SQVTM and CDR2 ANQGSEA. CDR3 loop: CSVAGDTGNTIYF. CDR3 DNA sequence: TGCAGCGTTGCGGGAGACACTGGAAACACCATATATTTT.

V and J are TRBV30 and TRBJ2-7; TRBD2 aligns across 10 bases. J was trimmed by 6 bases and V by 0 bases; bases with no gene match: 5. CDR1 GTSNPN and CDR2 SVGIG come from the germline V gene (reference sequence). The CDR3 runs 14 residues. For the CDR3, the DNA is TGTGCCTGGAGTGTCACTAGCGGGGCCCGCGAGCAGTACTTC. Translation gives CAWSVTSGAREQYF.

The chain carries TRBV5-1 and TRBJ2-1, with D tentatively TRBD2 (6 bases). The germline CDR1 and CDR2 sequences are SGHRS and YFSETQ. The CDR3 spans 16 residues. V lost 0 bases and J lost 8, with 18 bases in between. As DNA, the CDR3 is TGCGCCAGCAGCTTGGTACGGACTACCCTCACCGATGAGCAGTTCTTC. Translating it yields CASSLVRTTLTDEQFF.

V and J are TRBV19 and TRBJ1-5; 7 bases align to TRBD1. After removal of 7 bases from V and 1 base from J, the junction contained 7 bases not matched to a gene. This CDR3 has 15 residues. The germline gives CDR1 LNHDA, CDR2 SQIVND (reference sequence). The CDR3 nucleotides read TGTGCCAGTATGGAGGACAGGTCAAGCAATCAGCCCCAGCATTTT. It codes for CASMEDRSSNQPQHF.

This clone was picked up many times. This chain uses TRBV18 with TRBJ1-1; D gene ambiguous. Deletions cut 2 bases from V and 6 bases from J, with 16 bases between. The CDR3 is made up of 15 amino acids. Per the germline V gene, CDR1 is KGHSH and CDR2 is LQKENI. CDR3 sequence: CASSPIAGIGAEAFF. The CDR3, as DNA: TGTGCCAGCTCACCAATTGCGGGCATTGGGGCTGAAGCTTTCTTT.

V usage is TRBV18 and J usage is TRBJ1-3, with 8 bases identical to TRBD1. The CDR3 contains 16 residues. V dropped 3 bases and J dropped 3; count of bases not matched to a gene: 7. From germline, CDR1 is KGHSH and CDR2 LQKENI. CDR3 region: CASSPSGQGGGNTIYF. In DNA form, the CDR3 reads TGTGCCAGCTCACCCTCCGGACAGGGAGGTGGAAACACCATATATTTT. The whole variable domain, filled in from reference TRBV18 and TRBJ1-3, reads NAGVMQNPRHLVRRRGQEARLRCSPMKGHSHVYWYRQLPEEGLKFMVYLQKENIIDESGMPKERFSAEFPKEGPSILRIQQVVRGDSAAYFCASSPSGQGGGNTIYFGEGSWLTVV.

The chain carries TRBV12-5 and TRBJ1-3, with 10 bases identical to TRBD1. J gave up 0 bases and V 6 bases, and 8 bases lay outside the gene matches. Germline V lookup: CDR1 LGHNT, CDR2 FRNRAP. The CDR3 spans 17 residues. CDR3 in amino acids: CASGSGTGAVSGNTIYF. CDR3 DNA: TGTGCTAGTGGCTCCGGGACAGGGGCCGTCTCTGGAAACACCATATATTTT.